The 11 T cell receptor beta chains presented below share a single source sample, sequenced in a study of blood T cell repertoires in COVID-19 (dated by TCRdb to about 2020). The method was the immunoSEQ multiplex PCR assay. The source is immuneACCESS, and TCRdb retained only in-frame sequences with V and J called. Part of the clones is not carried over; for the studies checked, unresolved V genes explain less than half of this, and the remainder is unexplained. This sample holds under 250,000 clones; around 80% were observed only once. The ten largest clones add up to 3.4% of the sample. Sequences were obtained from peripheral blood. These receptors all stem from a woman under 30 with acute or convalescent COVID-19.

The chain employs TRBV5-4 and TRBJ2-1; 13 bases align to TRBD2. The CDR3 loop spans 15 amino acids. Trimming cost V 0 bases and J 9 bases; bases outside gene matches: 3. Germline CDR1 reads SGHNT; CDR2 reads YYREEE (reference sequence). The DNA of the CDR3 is TGTGCCAGCAGCTTGGTTGGGACTAGCGGGATTGAGCAGTTCTTC. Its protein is CASSLVGTSGIEQFF.

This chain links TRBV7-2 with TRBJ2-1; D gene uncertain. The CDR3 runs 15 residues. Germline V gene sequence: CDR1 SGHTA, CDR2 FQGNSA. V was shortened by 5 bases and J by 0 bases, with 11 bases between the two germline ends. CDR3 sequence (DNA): TGTGCCAGCAGCCCTTACCCGAGCTCCTACAATGAGCAGTTCTTC. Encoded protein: CASSPYPSSYNEQFF.

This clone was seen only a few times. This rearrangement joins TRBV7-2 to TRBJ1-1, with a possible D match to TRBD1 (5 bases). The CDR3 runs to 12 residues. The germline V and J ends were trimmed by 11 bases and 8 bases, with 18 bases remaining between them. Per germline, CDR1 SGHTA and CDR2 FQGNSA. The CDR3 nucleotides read TGTGCCTCACGGGGAGGTCGGGGCGAAGCTTTCTTT. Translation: CASRGGRGEAFF.

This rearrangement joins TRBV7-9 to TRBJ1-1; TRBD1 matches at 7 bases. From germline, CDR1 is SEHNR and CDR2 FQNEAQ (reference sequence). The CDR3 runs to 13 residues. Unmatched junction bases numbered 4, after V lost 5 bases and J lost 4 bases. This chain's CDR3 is CASSTGATTEAFF. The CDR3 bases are TGTGCCAGCAGCACAGGGGCAACCACTGAAGCTTTCTTT. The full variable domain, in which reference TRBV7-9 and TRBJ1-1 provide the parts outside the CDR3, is DTGVSQNPRHKITKRGQNVTFRCDPISEHNRLYWYRQTLGQGPEFLTYFQNEAQLEKSRLLSDRFSAERPKGSFSTLEIQRTEQGDSAMYLCASSTGATTEAFFGQGTRLTVV.

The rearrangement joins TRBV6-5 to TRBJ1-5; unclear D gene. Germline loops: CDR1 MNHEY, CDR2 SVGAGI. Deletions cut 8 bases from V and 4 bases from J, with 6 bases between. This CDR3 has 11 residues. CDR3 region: CASGWNQPQHF. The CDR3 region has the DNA TGTGCCAGCGGCTGGAATCAGCCCCAGCATTTT.

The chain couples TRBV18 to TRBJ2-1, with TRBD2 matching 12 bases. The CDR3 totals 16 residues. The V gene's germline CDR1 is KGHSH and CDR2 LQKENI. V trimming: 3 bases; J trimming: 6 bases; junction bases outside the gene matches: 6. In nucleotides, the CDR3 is TGTGCCAGCTCACCGACTAGCGGGAGTCAGGGCAATGAGCAGTTCTTC. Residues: CASSPTSGSQGNEQFF.

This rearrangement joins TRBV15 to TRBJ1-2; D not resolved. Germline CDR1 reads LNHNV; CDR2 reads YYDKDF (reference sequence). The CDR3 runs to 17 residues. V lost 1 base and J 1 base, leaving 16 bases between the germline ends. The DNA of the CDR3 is TGTGCCACCAGCAGAGGGGCAGACCAATTGAATAACTATGGCTACACCTTC. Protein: CATSRGADQLNNYGYTF. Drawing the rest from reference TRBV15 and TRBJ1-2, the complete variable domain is DAMVIQNPRYQVTQFGKPVTLSCSQTLNHNVMYWYQQKSSQAPKLLFHYYDKDFNNEADTPDNFQSRRPNTSFCFLDIRSPGLGDTAMYLCATSRGADQLNNYGYTFGSGTRLTVV.

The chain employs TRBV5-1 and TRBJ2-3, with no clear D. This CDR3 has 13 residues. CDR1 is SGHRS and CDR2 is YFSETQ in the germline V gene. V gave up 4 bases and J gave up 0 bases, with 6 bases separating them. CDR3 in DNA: TGCGCCAGCAGCCCCCTTAGCACAGATACGCAGTATTTT. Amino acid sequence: CASSPLSTDTQYF.

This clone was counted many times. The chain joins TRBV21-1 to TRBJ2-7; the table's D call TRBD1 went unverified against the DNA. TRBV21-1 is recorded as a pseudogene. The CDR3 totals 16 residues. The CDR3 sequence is CASSTRTGATSYEQYF. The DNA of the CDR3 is TGTGCCAGCAGCACCAGAACAGGGGCGACCTCCTACGAGCAGTACTTC.

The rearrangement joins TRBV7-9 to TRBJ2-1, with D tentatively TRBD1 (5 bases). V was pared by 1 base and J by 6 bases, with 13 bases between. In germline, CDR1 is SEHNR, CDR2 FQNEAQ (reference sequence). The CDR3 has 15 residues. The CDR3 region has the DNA TGTGCCAGCAGCTTAGGGCAGGGAAGGATCAATGAGCAGTTCTTC. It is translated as CASSLGQGRINEQFF.

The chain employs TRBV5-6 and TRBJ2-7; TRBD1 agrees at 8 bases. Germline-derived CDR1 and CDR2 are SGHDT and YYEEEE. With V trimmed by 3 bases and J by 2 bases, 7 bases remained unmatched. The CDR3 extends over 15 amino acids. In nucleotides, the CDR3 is TGTGCCAGCAGCTCCCGGGACAGGCCCCCCTACGAGCAGTACTTC. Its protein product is CASSSRDRPPYEQYF.